This T cell receptor (beta chain) was sequenced for a study of T cells in Graves' hyperthyroidism and ophthalmopathy. This clonotype was seen many times. RNA transcripts were the template for amplifying TCR beta CDR3 regions. With the HTBI primer set, the TCR CDR3 went through a first round of RT-PCR. One entry per CDR3 protein results from TCRdb running MiXCR on the multiplex PCR reads. The table has 250,000 to 350,000 distinct CDR3 sequences, more than 15% seen once. Ophthalmopathy patients had moderate-to-severe active disease, CAS ≥3, NOSPECS ≥4, and disease duration under 3 months. For the diagnoses, clinical symptoms, serum thyroxine and TRAb, thyroid ultrasound and orbital computed tomography were used. This CDR3 contains 12 residues. Between the trimmed V and J ends, which lost 10 bases and 3 bases, there was a span of 13 bases. Germline CDR1 reads MDHEN; CDR2 reads SYDVKM.

This TCR derives from a woman in her sixties or seventies with Graves' ophthalmopathy. Sequenced: blood. This chain connects TRBV28 to TRBJ2-7; D is perhaps TRBD1 (6 bases). CDR3 sequence: CATQGNSYEQYF. CDR3 bases: TGTGCCACCCAGGGGAACAGCTACGAGCAGTACTTC.